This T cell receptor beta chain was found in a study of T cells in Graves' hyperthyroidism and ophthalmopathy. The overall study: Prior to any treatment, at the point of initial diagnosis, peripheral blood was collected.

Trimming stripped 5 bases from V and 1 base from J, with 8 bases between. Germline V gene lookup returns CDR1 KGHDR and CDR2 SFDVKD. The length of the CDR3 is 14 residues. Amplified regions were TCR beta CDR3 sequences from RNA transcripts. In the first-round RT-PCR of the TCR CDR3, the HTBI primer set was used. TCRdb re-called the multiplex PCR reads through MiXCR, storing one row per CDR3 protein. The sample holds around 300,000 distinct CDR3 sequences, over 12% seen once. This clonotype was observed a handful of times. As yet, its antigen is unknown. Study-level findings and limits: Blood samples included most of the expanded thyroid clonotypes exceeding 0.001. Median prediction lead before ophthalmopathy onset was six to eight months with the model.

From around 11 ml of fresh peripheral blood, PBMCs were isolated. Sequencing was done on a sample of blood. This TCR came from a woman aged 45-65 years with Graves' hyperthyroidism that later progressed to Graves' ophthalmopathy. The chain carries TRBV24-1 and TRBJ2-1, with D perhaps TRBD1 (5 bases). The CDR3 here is CATSGAGSYNEQFF. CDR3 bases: TGTGCCACCAGTGGGGCAGGGTCCTACAATGAGCAGTTCTTC.